The T cell receptor (beta chain) under discussion was sequenced for a study of T-cell memory formation after mild COVID-19. Overall study context: TCR clusters mostly belonged to single donors. Findings and caveats of the study: Balance between CD4 and CD8 was seen in clones contracting day 15 to 85, and a CD4+ lean was seen in later expanders.

V was clipped by 4 bases and J by 7 bases; unmatched bases: 7. This CDR3 spans 14 amino acids. Germline loops: CDR1 MNHEY, CDR2 SVGAGI. TCRdb fed the 5' RACE reads into MiXCR, producing one record per CDR3 protein. The sample holds roughly 250,000 distinct CDR3 sequences, about 16% seen once. Concerning this clonotype itself: Antigen specificity is unknown.

The sequenced material came from PBMCs or a T cell subset sorted from them (not recorded which). The chain carries TRBV6-5 and TRBJ1-2, with 9 bases matching TRBD1. The sequence was collected from a man between 18 and 35 years old who had mild COVID-19 (a few samples of this study predate the infection). Cell type and time point are not known. DNA of the CDR3: TGTGCCAGCAGTTGGAAGGGACAGGGTTCTGGCTACACCTTC. Its translation: CASSWKGQGSGYTF.